These 25 T cell receptor beta chains came from one sample sequenced in a study of blood T cell repertoires in COVID-19. The data were produced by immunoSEQ multiplex PCR, yet TCRdb's version contains in-frame clones alone and is incomplete. The sample shows 60,000 or so clones, around 83% of them seen only once. The sample was peripheral blood. These receptor sequences come from an elderly woman with acute or convalescent COVID-19.

The CDR3 DNA follows: TGTGCCAGCAGCTTAGGCGGGACAGGGATTAATGAGCAGTTCTTC. It is translated as CASSLGGTGINEQFF. V gene TRBV7-3 combines with J gene TRBJ2-1; 9 nucleotides match TRBD1. This CDR3 comprises 15 residues. After removal of 2 bases from V and 7 bases from J, the junction contained 6 bases not matched to a gene. Germline V gives CDR1 SGHTA, CDR2 FQGTGA.

The chain combines TRBV5-1 with TRBJ2-3, with 9 nucleotides matching TRBD2. V shed 2 bases, J shed 7 bases, and the junction held 14 bases outside the gene matches. Germline CDR1 reads SGHRS; CDR2 reads YFSETQ. The CDR3 spans 17 residues. CDR3 residues: CASSFTASGTRRNTQYF. The CDR3 nucleotides are TGCGCCAGCAGCTTTACGGCTAGCGGGACGAGAAGGAATACGCAGTATTTT. Full variable domain (outside the CDR3, taken from reference TRBV5-1 and TRBJ2-3): KAGVTQTPRYLIKTRGQQVTLSCSPISGHRSVSWYQQTPGQGLQFLFEYFSETQRNKGNFPGRFSGRQFSNSRSEMNVSTLELGDSALYLCASSFTASGTRRNTQYFGPGTRLTVL.

V usage is TRBV13 and J usage is TRBJ2-7; TRBD2 matches 11 bases. The V segment lost 3 bases and the J segment 3 bases; nucleotides outside the gene matches: 7. This CDR3 spans 16 amino acids. CDR1 is PRHDT, CDR2 FYEKMQ, per germline (reference sequence). The CDR3 DNA reads as TGTGCCAGCAGCTTCCCGACTAGCGGGGATAGCTACGAGCAGTACTTC. Amino acids: CASSFPTSGDSYEQYF.

The chain joins TRBV9 to TRBJ2-1, with 9 bases aligning to TRBD2. J was trimmed by 10 bases and V by 3 bases; bases with no gene match: 17. CDR1 and CDR2 (germline): SGDLS, YYNGEE. This CDR3 is 17 amino acids long. CDR3 sequence: CASSGRGSGGLDWEQFF. The DNA for the CDR3 is TGTGCCAGCAGCGGCCGAGGTAGCGGGGGTCTAGACTGGGAGCAGTTCTTC.

CDR3 DNA: TGTGCCAGCACCCCCCTGACTAGCGGGGGGAGTTACGAGCAGTACTTC. Translated: CASTPLTSGGSYEQYF. This chain joins TRBV7-2 and TRBJ2-7; 13 bases are shared with TRBD2. The junction had 10 bases not matched to a gene; V was cut back by 7 bases and J by 4 bases. This CDR3 comprises 16 residues. Germline CDR1 SGHTA, CDR2 FQGNSA.

The chain carries TRBV7-6 and TRBJ2-4; TRBD1 aligns across 10 bases. Losses at the gene ends were 5 bases for V and 7 bases for J; bases not matched to a gene: 8. Germline V gives CDR1 SGHVS, CDR2 FNYEAQ. The CDR3 contains 15 residues. CDR3 DNA sequence: TGTGCCAGCAGCCCAAGGCGGGGACAGGGGAACATTCAGTACTTC. Its translation is CASSPRRGQGNIQYF.

The chain links TRBV9 to TRBJ1-4; D not resolved. This CDR3 spans 17 amino acids. Between the trimmed V and J ends, which lost 0 bases and 0 bases, there was a span of 12 bases. Germline CDR1 and CDR2: SGDLS and YYNGEE. In nucleotides, the CDR3 is TGTGCCAGCAGCGTAGTGTCCAGAATCCCAACTAATGAAAAACTGTTTTTT. This translates into CASSVVSRIPTNEKLFF.

The gene calls are TRBV28 and TRBJ2-1; 9 bases agree with TRBD1. The length of the CDR3 is 14 residues. Germline assignment: CDR1 MDHEN and CDR2 SYDVKM. The trim removed 6 bases at V and 6 bases at J, leaving 6 bases unmatched. As DNA, the CDR3 is TGTGCCAGCAGCCGGGACAGGGTGGTCAATGAGCAGTTCTTC. Its protein is CASSRDRVVNEQFF.

The V gene is TRBV7-3, the J gene TRBJ2-1, with D perhaps matching TRBD2 (6 bases). Germline CDR1 SGHTA, CDR2 FQGTGA. V was pared by 6 bases and J by 1 base, with 10 bases between. CDR3 length: 14 residues. The CDR3: CASRLGGSYNEQFF. CDR3 coding DNA: TGTGCCAGCAGATTGGGGGGATCCTACAATGAGCAGTTCTTC. The full variable domain, its missing parts supplied by reference TRBV7-3 and TRBJ2-1, is GAGVSQTPSNKVTEKGKYVELRCDPISGHTALYWYRQSLGQGPEFLIYFQGTGAADDSGLPNDRFFAVRPEGSVSTLKIQRTERGDSAVYLCASRLGGSYNEQFFGPGTRLTVL.

The chain has TRBV19 and TRBJ2-6, with a possible D match to TRBD2 (5 bases). The CDR3 consists of 19 residues. The germline V and J ends were trimmed by 3 bases and 3 bases, with 21 bases remaining between them. Germline V lookup: CDR1 LNHDA, CDR2 SQIVND (reference sequence). The CDR3 region has the DNA TGTGCCAGTAGTATGCGGGCGGACCTGAACCTCTTTGGGGCCAACGTCCTGACTTTC. Amino acids: CASSMRADLNLFGANVLTF.

The V and J genes are TRBV5-1 and TRBJ2-6; a possible D gene is TRBD2 (6 bases). The CDR3 spans 16 residues. Per germline, CDR1 SGHRS and CDR2 YFSETQ. Trimming left V 2 bases short and J 1 base short, with 10 bases between. The CDR3 loop reads CASSFGGASGANVLTF. The CDR3 nucleotides read TGCGCCAGCAGCTTTGGCGGGGCTTCTGGGGCCAACGTCCTGACTTTC.

The CDR3 reads CASSLTGQVNQPQHF. CDR3 nucleotides: TGTGCCAGCAGCTTGACGGGACAGGTCAATCAGCCCCAGCATTTT. The chain employs TRBV5-8 and TRBJ1-5; 8 nucleotides align to TRBD1. The CDR3 totals 15 residues. Germline-derived CDR1 and CDR2 are SGHTS and YDEGEE. The V segment lost 1 base and the J segment 3 bases; nucleotides outside the gene matches: 3.

The chain carries TRBV5-1 and TRBJ2-1; 7 nucleotides line up with TRBD2. CDR3 length: 15 residues. V was pared by 2 bases and J by 5 bases, with 7 bases of the junction left unmatched. Per the germline V gene, CDR1 is SGHRS and CDR2 is YFSETQ. CDR3 residues: CASSFGLLADNEQFF. CDR3 nucleotides: TGCGCCAGCAGCTTCGGGTTGCTAGCGGACAATGAGCAGTTCTTC.

This chain joins TRBV19 and TRBJ2-3; no definite D call. V lost 6 bases and J lost 4, with 17 bases in between. The V gene's germline CDR1 is LNHDA and CDR2 SQIVND (reference sequence). The CDR3 sequence is 15 residues long. CDR3 amino acids: CASSQTQSGADTQYF. The CDR3 region has the DNA TGTGCCAGTAGCCAGACACAATCAGGCGCAGATACGCAGTATTTT.

The V gene is TRBV7-2, the J gene TRBJ1-5, with 7 bases fitting TRBD1. This CDR3 is 13 amino acids long. The J segment lost 2 bases and the V segment lost 7 bases, leaving 2 bases of the junction unmatched. Germline loops: CDR1 SGHTA, CDR2 FQGNSA. In nucleotides, the CDR3 is TGTGCCAGCAACGACAGGGGCAATCAGCCCCAGCATTTT. Its protein product is CASNDRGNQPQHF.

This chain uses TRBV28 with TRBJ2-7; possible D gene TRBD2, 6 bases. Trimming took 6 bases from V and 4 from J, leaving 16 bases between them. The CDR3 sequence is 14 residues long. Germline CDR1 reads MDHEN; CDR2 reads SYDVKM. CDR3 sequence: CASSRDSPGYEQYF. DNA for the CDR3: TGTGCCAGCAGCCGGGACTCGCCTGGATACGAGCAGTACTTC.

The chain joins TRBV6-5 to TRBJ2-3, with TRBD1 matching 8 bases. CDR1 and CDR2 (germline): MNHEY, SVGAGI. The CDR3 has 14 residues. Unmatched junction bases numbered 4, after V lost 6 bases and J lost 2 bases. The CDR3 is CASSRTGSTDTQYF. For the CDR3, the DNA is TGTGCCAGCAGCAGGACAGGGTCCACAGATACGCAGTATTTT.

V is TRBV12-5 and J is TRBJ2-3, with 7 nucleotides matching TRBD2. Germline lookup yields CDR1 LGHNT and CDR2 FRNRAP. This CDR3 comprises 16 residues. J was trimmed by 2 bases and V by 1 base; bases with no gene match: 6. In nucleotides, the CDR3 is TGTGCTAGTGGTTTGGCCCGGGACTACCACACAGATACGCAGTATTTT. This translates into CASGLARDYHTDTQYF.

The chain's CDR3 is CASSQQLSSSVPLHF. The CDR3 nucleotides are TGCGCCAGCAGCCAACAACTGTCGTCCAGCGTACCCCTCCACTTT. The chain combines TRBV4-1 with TRBJ1-6; D gene ambiguous. The CDR3 runs 15 residues. Trimming removed 2 bases at V and 12 bases at J, with 17 bases between. The germline V gene encodes CDR1 MGHRA and CDR2 YSYEKL.

The gene calls are TRBV18 and TRBJ2-3, with a possible D match to TRBD2 (6 bases). The ends were cut back, 4 bases at V and 2 bases at J, with 13 bases in the middle. There are 15 residues in the CDR3. CDR1 and CDR2 (germline): KGHSH, LQKENI. The CDR3 loop reads CASSHPGLDTDTQYF. The CDR3 nucleotides read TGTGCCAGCTCACACCCGGGACTCGACACAGATACGCAGTATTTT.

The chain employs TRBV30 and TRBJ1-4; TRBD1 is a possible D gene (5 bases). Trimming removed 0 bases from V and 3 bases from J, with 11 bases in between. Germline CDR1 GTSNPN, CDR2 SVGIG (reference sequence). The CDR3 contains 15 residues. The CDR3, as DNA: TGTGCCTGGAGTGTAGGGTTGGGGCCTAATGAAAAACTGTTTTTT. Translating it yields CAWSVGLGPNEKLFF.

Here the CDR3 DNA reads TGCAGCGTTAGGACAGTTAGCACTGAAGCTTTCTTT. It yields the protein CSVRTVSTEAFF. The rearrangement links TRBV29-1 to TRBJ1-1; the D gene is possibly TRBD1 (6 bases). V lost 5 bases, J lost 4 bases, and 11 bases lay in between. CDR1 is SQVTM, CDR2 ANQGSEA, per germline. CDR3 length: 12 amino acids.

The V call is TRBV18, the J call TRBJ1-5; D gene ambiguous. CDR3 length equals 13 residues. Germline CDR1 is KGHSH and CDR2 is LQKENI. V dropped 2 bases and J dropped 5 bases, with 7 bases sitting between them. As DNA, the CDR3 is TGTGCCAGCTCACCAAGCCGAGATCAGCCCCAGCATTTT. Residues: CASSPSRDQPQHF.

The chain employs TRBV7-9 and TRBJ1-6, with D perhaps matching TRBD1 (6 bases). The germline gives CDR1 SEHNR, CDR2 FQNEAQ (reference sequence). The CDR3 has 16 amino acids. Trimming removed 4 bases at V and 0 bases at J, with 10 bases between. CDR3: CASSSTGSSYNSPLHF. CDR3 nucleotides: TGTGCCAGCAGCTCCACAGGGAGCTCCTATAATTCACCCCTCCACTTT. Using reference TRBV7-9 and TRBJ1-6 for the parts outside the CDR3, the full variable domain is DTGVSQNPRHKITKRGQNVTFRCDPISEHNRLYWYRQTLGQGPEFLTYFQNEAQLEKSRLLSDRFSAERPKGSFSTLEIQRTEQGDSAMYLCASSSTGSSYNSPLHFGNGTRLTVT.

This sequence joins TRBV3-1 (or the pseudogene TRBV3-2) and TRBJ1-4, with 9 positions matching TRBD1. V dropped 6 bases and J dropped 5; count of bases not matched to a gene: 7. The CDR3 covers 15 residues. Germline V gene lookup returns CDR1 LGHDT and CDR2 YNNKEL (reference sequence). CDR3 sequence (DNA): TGTGCCAGCAGGCGACAGGGGGAGTTAAATGAAAAACTGTTTTTT. Translated, it gives CASRRQGELNEKLFF.